This T cell receptor (beta chain) was observed in a study of human T cells and chemical hapten exposure. A single record per CDR3 protein comes from TCRdb applying MiXCR to the 5' RACE reads. The profile covers tens of thousands of distinct CDR3 sequences, with more than 15% appearing a single time and nearly 7% taken by the ten largest. V lost 0 bases, J lost 2 bases, and 11 bases lay in between. Germline-derived CDR1 and CDR2 are LGHNA and YSLEER. This CDR3 contains 16 residues. The authors' total RNA extraction used unfractionated whole blood. This clonotype came up a few times. This chain joins TRBV4-3 and TRBJ2-1; D gene unclear. The clonotype was recovered from a female donor in good health. CDR3 in DNA: TGCGCCAGCAGCCAAGACCCAGGCGGAGCCTACAATGAGCAGTTCTTC. This sequence encodes CASSQDPGGAYNEQFF.